This T cell receptor (beta chain) was sequenced in a study of human T cells and chemical hapten exposure. Study summary: Across its roughly 24 weeks, the study gave patients weekly diphenylcyclopropenone doses to the scalp.

TCRdb passed the RACE reads through MiXCR, listing each CDR3 protein once. The table has tens of thousands of distinct CDR3 sequences, roughly 10% seen once. This clonotype appeared many times. Time point here: patch test 2, 6 weeks after DPC sensitization. As to treatment: therapeutic diphenylcyclopropenone sensitization with weekly scalp DPC. Patients had alopecia, were aged 18 to 70, and were not pregnant. Specimen: whole blood, collected in connection with sensitization to the hapten diphenylcyclopropenone (DPC). The clonotype comes from a woman aged 45-65 years with alopecia areata. Some clones in this sample may be carry-over from other donors' samples.

CDR3 DNA sequence: TGTGCCACCGCGGCGGACGGGACCAGGGGGGATACGCAGTATTTT. Translation: CATAADGTRGDTQYF. The chain employs TRBV24-1 and TRBJ2-3, with 7 bases fitting TRBD1. The CDR3 loop spans 15 amino acids. V shed 9 bases and J 6 bases; nucleotides not matched to a gene: 14. CDR1 and CDR2 (germline): KGHDR, SFDVKD.